This T cell receptor (beta chain) was identified in a study of cytomegalovirus exposure and HLA in healthy donors. Study outcomes and limitations: One variant, a missense change in DCLRE1C, was linked in a later analysis to TCR beta V- and J-gene trimming. Most subjects had HLA-A and HLA-B alleles reportedly predicted accurately by TCR beta sequences. With DRB1 most and HLA-C fewest, TCR association rates differed between HLA loci in a later analysis. Rare TCR sequences predominated, though certain public TCRs were found in many donors.

Details on this clone: As yet, its antigen is unknown.

With 60 Vbeta and 13 Jbeta primers, the PCR was carried out. Here immunoSEQ multiplex PCR was the method, and the copy in TCRdb shows in-frame clones only, minus some. This table holds under 250,000 clones, approximately 78% found once. Unmatched junction bases numbered 7, after V lost 4 bases and J lost 0 bases. The CDR3 is 15 residues long. The V gene's germline CDR1 is SGHNT and CDR2 YYREEE (reference sequence). Sequencing was performed on PBMCs. The J gene is TRBJ2-7, the V gene TRBV5-4; 7 bases line up with TRBD1. The source is a male donor in good health and CMV-seronegative. In DNA form, the CDR3 reads TGTGCCAGCAGCGTCAGGGACAGAACCTCCTACGAGCAGTACTTC. This sequence encodes CASSVRDRTSYEQYF.